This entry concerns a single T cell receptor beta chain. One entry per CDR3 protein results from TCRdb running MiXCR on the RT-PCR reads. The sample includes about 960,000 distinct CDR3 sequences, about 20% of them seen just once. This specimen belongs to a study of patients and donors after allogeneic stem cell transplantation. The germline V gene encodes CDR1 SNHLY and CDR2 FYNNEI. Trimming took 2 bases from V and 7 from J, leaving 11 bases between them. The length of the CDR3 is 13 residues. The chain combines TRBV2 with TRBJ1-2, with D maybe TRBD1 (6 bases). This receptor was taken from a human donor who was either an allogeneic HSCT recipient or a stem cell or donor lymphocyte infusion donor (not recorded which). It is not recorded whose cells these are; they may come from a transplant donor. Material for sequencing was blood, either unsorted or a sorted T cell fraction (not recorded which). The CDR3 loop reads CASSERGSGGYTF. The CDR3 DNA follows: TGTGCCAGCAGTGAAAGGGGGTCCGGTGGCTACACCTTC.